This T cell receptor (beta chain) was observed in a study of blood T cell repertoires in COVID-19. Across the whole study: Samples of COVID-19 (acute and convalescent) were obtained from the United States, Italy and Spain. Sources were T cells, B-cell-depleted T cells, or PBMCs; the material itself was cDNA or gDNA.

Authors' processing steps: Using reference gene primer amplification, nucleated cell counts were estimated. Produced via immunoSEQ multiplex PCR; TCRdb's table is partial and in-frame only. V, J and clone size were drawn from that table, and D and trimming were deduced from the DNA. The data hold roughly 71,000 clones, with approximately 91% observed a single time. This CDR3 region has 14 residues. Germline V lookup: CDR1 MNHEY, CDR2 SMNVEV (reference sequence). Trimming pared 3 bases from V and 8 bases from J, leaving 16 bases between. What was sequenced was peripheral blood. The receptor was isolated from a man aged 50-60 years with acute or convalescent COVID-19. V usage is TRBV27 and J usage is TRBJ1-1; possible D gene TRBD1, 6 bases. In DNA form, the CDR3 reads TGTGCCAGCAGTTTTTCCAGGGGTCAGGCCGAAGCTTTCTTT. Protein product: CASSFSRGQAEAFF.